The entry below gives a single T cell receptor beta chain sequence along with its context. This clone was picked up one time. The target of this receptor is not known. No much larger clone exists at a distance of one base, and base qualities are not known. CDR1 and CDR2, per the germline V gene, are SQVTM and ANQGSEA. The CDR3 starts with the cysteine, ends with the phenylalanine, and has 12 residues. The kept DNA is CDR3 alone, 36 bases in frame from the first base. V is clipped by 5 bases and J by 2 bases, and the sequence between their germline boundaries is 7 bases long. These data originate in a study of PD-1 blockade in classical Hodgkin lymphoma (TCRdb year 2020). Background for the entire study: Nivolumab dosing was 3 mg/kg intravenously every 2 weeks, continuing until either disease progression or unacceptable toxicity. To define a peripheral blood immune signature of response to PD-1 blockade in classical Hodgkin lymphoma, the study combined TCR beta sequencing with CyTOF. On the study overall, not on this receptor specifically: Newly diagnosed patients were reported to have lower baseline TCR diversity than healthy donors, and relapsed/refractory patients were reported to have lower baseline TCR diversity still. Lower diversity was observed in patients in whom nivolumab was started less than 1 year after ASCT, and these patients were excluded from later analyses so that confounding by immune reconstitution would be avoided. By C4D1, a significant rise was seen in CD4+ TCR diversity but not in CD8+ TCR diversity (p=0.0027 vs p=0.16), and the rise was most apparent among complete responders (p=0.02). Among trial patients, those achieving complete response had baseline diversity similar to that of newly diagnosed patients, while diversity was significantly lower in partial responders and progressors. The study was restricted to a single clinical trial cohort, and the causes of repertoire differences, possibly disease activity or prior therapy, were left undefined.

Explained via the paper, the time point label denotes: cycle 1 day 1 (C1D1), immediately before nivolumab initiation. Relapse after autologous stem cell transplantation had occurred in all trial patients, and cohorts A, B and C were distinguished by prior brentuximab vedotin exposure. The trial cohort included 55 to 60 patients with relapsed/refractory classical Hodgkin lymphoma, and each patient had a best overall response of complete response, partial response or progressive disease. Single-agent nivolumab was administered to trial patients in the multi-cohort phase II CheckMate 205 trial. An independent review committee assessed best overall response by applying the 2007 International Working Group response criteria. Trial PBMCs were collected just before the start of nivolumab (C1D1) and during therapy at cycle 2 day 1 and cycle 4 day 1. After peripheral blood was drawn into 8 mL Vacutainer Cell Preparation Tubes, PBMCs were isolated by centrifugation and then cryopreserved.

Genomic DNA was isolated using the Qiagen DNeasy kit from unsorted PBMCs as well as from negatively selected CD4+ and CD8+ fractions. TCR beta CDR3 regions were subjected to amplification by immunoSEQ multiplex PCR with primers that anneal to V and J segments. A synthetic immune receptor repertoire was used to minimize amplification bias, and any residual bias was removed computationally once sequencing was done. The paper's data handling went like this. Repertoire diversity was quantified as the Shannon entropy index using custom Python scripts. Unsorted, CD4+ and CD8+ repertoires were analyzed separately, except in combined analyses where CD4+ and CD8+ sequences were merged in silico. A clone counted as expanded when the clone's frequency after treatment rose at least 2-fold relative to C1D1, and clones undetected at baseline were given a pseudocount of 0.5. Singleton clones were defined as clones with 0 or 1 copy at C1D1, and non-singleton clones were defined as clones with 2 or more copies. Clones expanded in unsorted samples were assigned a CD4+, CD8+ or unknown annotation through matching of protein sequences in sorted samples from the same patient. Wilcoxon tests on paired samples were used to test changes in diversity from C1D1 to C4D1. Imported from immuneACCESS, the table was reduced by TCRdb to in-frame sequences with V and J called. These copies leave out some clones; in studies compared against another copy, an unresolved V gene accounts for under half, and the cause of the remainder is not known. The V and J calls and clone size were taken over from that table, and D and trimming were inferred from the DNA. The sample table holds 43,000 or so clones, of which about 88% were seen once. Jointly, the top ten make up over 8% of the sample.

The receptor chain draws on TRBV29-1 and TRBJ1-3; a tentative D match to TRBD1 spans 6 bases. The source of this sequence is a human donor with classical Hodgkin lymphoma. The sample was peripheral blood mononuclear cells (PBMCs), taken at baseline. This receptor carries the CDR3 CSVRTAGNTIYF. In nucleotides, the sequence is TGCAGCGTTAGGACAGCTGGAAACACCATATATTTT. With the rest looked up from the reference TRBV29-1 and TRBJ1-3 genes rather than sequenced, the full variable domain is SAVISQKPSRDICQRGTSLTIQCQVDSQVTMMFWYRQQPGQSLTLIATANQGSEATYESGFVIDKFPISRPNLTFSTLTVSNMSPEDSSIYLCSVRTAGNTIYFGEGSWLTVV.